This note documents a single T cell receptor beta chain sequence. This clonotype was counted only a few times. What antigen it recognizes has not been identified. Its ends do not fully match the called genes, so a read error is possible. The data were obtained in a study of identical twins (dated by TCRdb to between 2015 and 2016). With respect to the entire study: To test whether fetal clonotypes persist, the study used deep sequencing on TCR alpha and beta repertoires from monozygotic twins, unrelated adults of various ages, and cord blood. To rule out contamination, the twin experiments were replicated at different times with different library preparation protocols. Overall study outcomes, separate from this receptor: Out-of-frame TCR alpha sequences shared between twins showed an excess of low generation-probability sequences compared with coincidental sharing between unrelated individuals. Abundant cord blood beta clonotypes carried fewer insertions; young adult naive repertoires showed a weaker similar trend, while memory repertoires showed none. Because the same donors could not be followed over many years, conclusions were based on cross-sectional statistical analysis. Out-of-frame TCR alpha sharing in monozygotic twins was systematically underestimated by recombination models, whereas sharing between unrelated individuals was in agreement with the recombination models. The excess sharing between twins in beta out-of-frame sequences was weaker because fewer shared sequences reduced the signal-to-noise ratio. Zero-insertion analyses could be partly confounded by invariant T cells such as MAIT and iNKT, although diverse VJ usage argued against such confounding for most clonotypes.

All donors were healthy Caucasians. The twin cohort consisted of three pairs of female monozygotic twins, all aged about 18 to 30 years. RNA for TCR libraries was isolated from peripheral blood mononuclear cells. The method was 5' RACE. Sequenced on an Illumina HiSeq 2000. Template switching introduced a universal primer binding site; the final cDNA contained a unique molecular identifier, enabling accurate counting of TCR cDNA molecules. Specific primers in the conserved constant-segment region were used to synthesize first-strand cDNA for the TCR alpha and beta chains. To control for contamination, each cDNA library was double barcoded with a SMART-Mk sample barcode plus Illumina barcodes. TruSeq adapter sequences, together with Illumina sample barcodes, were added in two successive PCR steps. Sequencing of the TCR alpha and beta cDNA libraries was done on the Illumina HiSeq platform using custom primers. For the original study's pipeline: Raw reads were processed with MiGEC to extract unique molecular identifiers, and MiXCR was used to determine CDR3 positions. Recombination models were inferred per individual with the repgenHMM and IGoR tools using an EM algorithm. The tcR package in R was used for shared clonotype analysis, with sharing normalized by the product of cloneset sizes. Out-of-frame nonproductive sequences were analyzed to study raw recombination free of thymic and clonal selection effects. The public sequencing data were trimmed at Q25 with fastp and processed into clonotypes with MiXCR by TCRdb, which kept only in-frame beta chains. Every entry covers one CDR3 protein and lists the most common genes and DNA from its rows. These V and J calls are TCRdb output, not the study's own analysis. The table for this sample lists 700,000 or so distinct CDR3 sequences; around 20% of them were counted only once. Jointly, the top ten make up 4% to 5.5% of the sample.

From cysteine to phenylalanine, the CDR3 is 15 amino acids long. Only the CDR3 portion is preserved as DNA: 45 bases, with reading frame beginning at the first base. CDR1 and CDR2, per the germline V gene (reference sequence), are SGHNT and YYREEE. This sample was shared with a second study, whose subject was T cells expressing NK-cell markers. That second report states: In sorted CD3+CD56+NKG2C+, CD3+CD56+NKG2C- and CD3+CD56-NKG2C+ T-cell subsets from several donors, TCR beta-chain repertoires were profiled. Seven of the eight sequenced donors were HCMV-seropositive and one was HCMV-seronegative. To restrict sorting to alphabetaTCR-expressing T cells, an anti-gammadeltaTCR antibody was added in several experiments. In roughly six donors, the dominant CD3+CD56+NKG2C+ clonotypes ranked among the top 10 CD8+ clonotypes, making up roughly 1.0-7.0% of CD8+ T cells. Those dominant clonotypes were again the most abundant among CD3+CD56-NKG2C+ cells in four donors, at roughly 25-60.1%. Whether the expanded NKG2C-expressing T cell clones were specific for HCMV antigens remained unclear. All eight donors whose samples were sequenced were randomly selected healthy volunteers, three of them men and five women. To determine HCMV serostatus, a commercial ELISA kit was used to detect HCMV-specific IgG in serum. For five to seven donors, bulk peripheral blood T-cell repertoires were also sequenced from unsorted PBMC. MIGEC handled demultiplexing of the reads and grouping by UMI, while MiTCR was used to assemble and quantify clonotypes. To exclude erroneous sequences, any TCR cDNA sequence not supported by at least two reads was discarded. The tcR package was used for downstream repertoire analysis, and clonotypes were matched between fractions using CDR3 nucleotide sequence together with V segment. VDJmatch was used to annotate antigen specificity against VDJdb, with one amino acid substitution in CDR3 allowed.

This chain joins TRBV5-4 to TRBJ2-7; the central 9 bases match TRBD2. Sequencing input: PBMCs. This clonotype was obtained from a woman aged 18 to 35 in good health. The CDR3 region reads CASSLGLAATYEQYF. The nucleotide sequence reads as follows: TGTGCCAGCAGTTTGGGACTAGCCGCCACCTACGAGCAGTACTTC.